The rows below give T cell receptor beta chains drawn from one sample of a study of blood T cell repertoires in COVID-19. Profiled with immunoSEQ multiplex PCR; TCRdb holds only in-frame clones, not every one. The sample records about 210,000 clones, around 83% being singletons. The specimen was peripheral blood. Every receptor here comes from a woman in her sixties or seventies with COVID-19, enrolled during active disease. Both conserved end residues are part of each CDR3. The D gene is left open where the match is weak. Clone size is stated in some rows and not others, as once, few, many or a class when expanded.

size: many
D: NA
J: TRBJ1-5
V: TRBV6-5
CDR3: CASSLDRNSNQPQHF
DNA: TGTGCCAGCAGCCTTGACAGAAACAGCAATCAGCCCCAGCATTTT

size: few
D: NA
J: TRBJ1-2
V: TRBV13
CDR3: CASSPIHQKPYGYTF
DNA: TGTGCCAGCAGTCCCATACATCAGAAACCTTATGGCTACACCTTC

size: NA
D: TRBD2
J: TRBJ2-2
V: TRBV5-4
CDR3: CASSPLAGGNTGELFF
DNA: TGTGCCAGCAGCCCCCTTGCGGGAGGGAACACCGGGGAGCTGTTTTTT

size: NA
D: TRBD1
J: TRBJ2-2
V: TRBV12-3/TRBV12-4
CDR3: CASIPGGGGELFF
DNA: TGTGCCAGCATCCCAGGGGGTGGGGGGGAGCTGTTTTTT

size: once
D: TRBD2
J: TRBJ2-4
V: TRBV3-1/TRBV3-2
CDR3: CASSQTSGGLAKNIQYF
DNA: TGTGCCAGCAGCCAAACTAGCGGGGGGCTCGCCAAAAACATTCAGTACTTC

size: NA
D: TRBD1
J: TRBJ1-1
V: TRBV27
CDR3: CASSPGTGRGAEAFF
DNA: TGTGCCAGCAGCCCCGGGACAGGTCGTGGGGCTGAAGCTTTCTTT

size: once
D: NA
J: TRBJ2-2
V: TRBV15
CDR3: CATSRVSGEWGTGELFF
DNA: TGTGCCACCAGCAGAGTCTCGGGGGAGTGGGGCACCGGGGAGCTGTTTTTT

size: NA
D: TRBD2
J: TRBJ2-7
V: TRBV28
CDR3: CASSSPAKTSGSYEQYF
DNA: TGTGCCAGCAGTTCCCCTGCTAAGACTAGCGGCTCCTACGAGCAGTACTTC

size: NA
D: NA
J: TRBJ1-1
V: TRBV6-5
CDR3: CASQRLTDTEAFF
DNA: TGTGCCAGCCAGAGGCTGACAGACACTGAAGCTTTCTTT

size: NA
D: TRBD1
J: TRBJ2-3
V: TRBV28
CDR3: CASSPPGQGVGETDTQYF
DNA: TGTGCCAGCAGCCCCCCGGGACAGGGGGTGGGGGAGACAGATACGCAGTATTTT